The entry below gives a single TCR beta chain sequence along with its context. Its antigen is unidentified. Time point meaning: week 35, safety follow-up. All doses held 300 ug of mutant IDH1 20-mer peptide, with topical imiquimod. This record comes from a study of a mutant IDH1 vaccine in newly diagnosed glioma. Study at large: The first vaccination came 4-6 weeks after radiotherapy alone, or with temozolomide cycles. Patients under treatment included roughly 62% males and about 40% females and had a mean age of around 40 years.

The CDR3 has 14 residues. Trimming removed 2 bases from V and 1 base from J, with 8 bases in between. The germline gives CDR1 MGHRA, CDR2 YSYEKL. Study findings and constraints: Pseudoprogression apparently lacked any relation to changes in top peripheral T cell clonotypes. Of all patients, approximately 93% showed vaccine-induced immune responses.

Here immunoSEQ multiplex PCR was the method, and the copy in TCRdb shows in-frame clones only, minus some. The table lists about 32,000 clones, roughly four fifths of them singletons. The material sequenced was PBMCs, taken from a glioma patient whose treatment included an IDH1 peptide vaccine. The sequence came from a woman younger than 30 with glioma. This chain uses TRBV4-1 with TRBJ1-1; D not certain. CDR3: CASSQIDRNTEAFF. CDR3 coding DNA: TGCGCCAGCAGCCAAATAGACCGGAACACTGAAGCTTTCTTT.